One and the same sample provided the 3 T cell receptor beta chains below, sequenced in a study of blood T cell repertoires in COVID-19. The assay was immunoSEQ multiplex PCR, and TCRdb's table has in-frame clones only and misses some. This sample has roughly 120,000 clones, with more than 80% found just once. Source material: peripheral blood. These receptors were obtained from a woman of 80 years or more with COVID-19, enrolled during active disease.

The chain uses TRBV12-3 or TRBV12-4 and TRBJ1-1, with D perhaps matching TRBD1 (5 bases). The CDR3 totals 12 residues. The V and J ends lost 7 bases and 10 bases respectively, with 16 bases between them. CDR3 in amino acids: CASTQGGRIAFF. The DNA of the CDR3 is TGTGCCAGCACCCAGGGCGGACGGATAGCTTTCTTT.

This clone was detected once. The chain links TRBV27 to TRBJ2-2, with D perhaps TRBD2 (5 bases). Germline CDR1 reads MNHEY; CDR2 reads SMNVEV (reference sequence). V gave up 3 bases and J gave up 0 bases, with 11 bases separating them. This CDR3 region has 16 residues. CDR3 sequence reads: CASSFLTSANTGELFF. The CDR3 region has the DNA TGTGCCAGCAGTTTCCTAACTAGTGCGAACACCGGGGAGCTGTTTTTT.

The chain uses TRBV5-4 and TRBJ1-6; TRBD1 aligns across 7 bases. V lost 4 bases, J lost 4 bases, and 11 bases stayed unmatched. CDR3 size: 17 residues. Germline loops: CDR1 SGHNT, CDR2 YYREEE (reference sequence). CDR3 DNA sequence: TGTGCCAGCAGCGCACTACAGGGGTCGGGGTATAATTCACCCCTCCACTTT. Protein sequence: CASSALQGSGYNSPLHF.